The clone carrying this TCR beta chain was observed at least ten times. This CDR3 comprises 13 residues. Germline assignment: CDR1 LNHDA and CDR2 SQIVND (reference sequence). Deletions cut 6 bases from V and 8 bases from J, with 16 bases between. The data were obtained in a study of T-cell reconstitution after alpha-beta-depleted transplantation in children. Unique molecular identifiers were incorporated during preparation of the TCRbeta library. TCRdb re-derived calls from the PCR reads in MiXCR, one entry per CDR3 protein. Of 80,000 to 95,000 distinct CDR3 sequences listed, 7% to 10% are singletons.

The source was PBMCs from the stem cell graft donor, collected from the stem cell graft. The chain links TRBV19 to TRBJ1-2, with no clear D. This receptor was taken from a human donor who donated a stem cell graft to a child with congenital amegakaryocytic thrombocytopenia. The CDR3 DNA is TGTGCCAGTAGACCCTCTGGGATCCCAGGCTACACCTTC. Its protein is CASRPSGIPGYTF.